This T cell receptor beta chain was observed in a study of identical twins (dated by TCRdb to 2015 to 2016). Regarding the study in general: The study deep-sequenced TCR alpha and beta repertoires from monozygotic twins, unrelated adults of various ages and cord blood to test whether fetal clonotypes persist. To rule out contamination, the twin experiments were replicated at different times with different library preparation protocols.

The research as a whole found: A weaker excess of twin sharing was found in beta out-of-frame sequences because the signal-to-noise ratio was lowered by fewer shared sequences. In monozygotic twins, recombination models systematically underestimated out-of-frame TCR alpha sharing, but the models matched the sharing seen between unrelated individuals. Because the same donors could not be followed over many years, the conclusions depended on cross-sectional statistical analysis. Abundant cord blood beta clonotypes had fewer insertions, young adult naive repertoires showed a similar but weaker trend, and memory repertoires showed no such trend. Out-of-frame TCR alpha sequences shared between twins showed an excess of low generation-probability sequences compared with coincidental sharing between unrelated individuals. Invariant T cells such as MAIT and iNKT could partly confound zero-insertion analyses, though diverse VJ usage argued against this for most clonotypes.

Regarding this clonotype: Its antigen is still unknown. Base qualities are not recorded, but no much larger clone differs from it by a single base.

Every donor was a healthy Caucasian. The twin cohort consisted of three pairs of female monozygotic twins, all aged roughly 18 to 29 years. Positive isolation kits from Invitrogen were used to isolate the CD4+ and CD8+ T cell populations. Libraries were prepared through 5' RACE. Sequencing used an Illumina HiSeq 2000. Template switching added a universal primer binding site, and the final cDNA carried a unique molecular identifier that allowed TCR cDNA molecules to be counted accurately. Specific primers in the conserved constant-segment region were used to synthesize first-strand cDNA for TCR alpha and beta chains. To control for contamination, every cDNA library was double barcoded, receiving both a SMART-Mk sample barcode and Illumina barcodes. TruSeq adapter sequences and Illumina sample barcodes were added in two successive PCR steps. The TCR alpha and beta cDNA libraries were sequenced on the Illumina HiSeq platform using custom primers. The study's own analysis went as follows. MiGEC processed the raw reads to extract unique molecular identifiers, while MiXCR was used to determine the CDR3 positions. For each individual, recombination models were inferred using an EM algorithm with the repgenHMM and IGoR tools. The analysis of shared clonotypes was done with the tcR package in R, with sharing normalized by the product of cloneset sizes. To study raw recombination without the effects of thymic and clonal selection, out-of-frame nonproductive sequences were analyzed. The public reads were reanalyzed by TCRdb: fastp trimming at Q25, MiXCR alignment, in-frame beta chains only. One record per CDR3 amino acid sequence lists the most common genes and DNA. TCRdb, not the original authors, processed these V and J calls. This sample holds more than 400,000 distinct CDR3 sequences; approximately 14% were observed only once. The ten largest clonotypes hold more than 0.4% of the sample.

These data also formed part of another study, on yellow fever vaccine responses in identical twins. Per that second paper: The authors reported that the T cell response to vaccination in identical twins appeared partly convergent and partly personalized. In the study, vaccine-responding T cell clones were precisely tracked in identical twins.

The sequenced material came from CD4+ T cells sorted from blood. The sequence derives from a woman aged 18-30 years in good health.

The base sequence is TGCGCCAGCAGCTACCGGGCCGACCGGGGCTACACCTTC. This gives the protein CASSYRADRGYTF. Recombination linked TRBV5-1 to TRBJ1-2; the D gene remains uncertain. The germline V gene provides CDR1 SGHRS and CDR2 YFSETQ. The cysteine opens and the phenylalanine closes a CDR3 of 13 amino acids. The only DNA kept is the CDR3, 39 bases in frame from the first base. Trimming takes 3 bases from V and 8 bases from J, and the germline ends sit 14 bases apart. With the portions outside the CDR3 filled from the reference TRBV5-1 and TRBJ1-2 genes, the complete variable region becomes KAGVTQTPRYLIKTRGQQVTLSCSPISGHRSVSWYQQTPGQGLQFLFEYFSETQRNKGNFPGRFSGRQFSNSRSEMNVSTLELGDSALYLCASSYRADRGYTFGSGTRLTVV.